Listed below are T cell receptor beta chains from one sample, sequenced in a study of PD-1 blockade in classical Hodgkin lymphoma. The assay was immunoSEQ multiplex PCR, and TCRdb's table has in-frame clones only and misses some. The table has 35,000 to 50,000 clones, over 60% seen once. The starting material was peripheral blood mononuclear cells (PBMCs), obtained at baseline. The receptors originated from a human donor with classical Hodgkin lymphoma. Each CDR3 is given with its conserved first and last residue. The order of the fields is V gene, D gene, clone size, J gene, CDR3 protein, CDR3 DNA. A D gene is named only where the DNA matches it firmly. Clone sizes are given selectively: once, few, many, or a class where the clone is expanded.

TRBV29-1	NA	NA	TRBJ1-1	CSAPGGRNTEAFF	TGCAGCGCCCCGGGGGGCCGGAACACTGAAGCTTTCTTT
TRBV18	NA	NA	TRBJ1-1	CASSPGQGAFF	TGTGCCAGCTCACCAGGACAAGGGGCTTTCTTT
TRBV25-1	NA	NA	TRBJ1-1	CASSGQGRTEAFF	TGTGCCAGCAGCGGACAAGGGAGGACTGAAGCTTTCTTT
TRBV7-2	NA	NA	TRBJ1-5	CASSRSGGNQPQHF	TGTGCCAGCAGCAGATCAGGGGGCAATCAGCCCCAGCATTTT
TRBV28	TRBD1	few	TRBJ1-2	CASTLGTGGSGGYTF	TGTGCCAGCACCCTTGGGACAGGGGGTAGTGGTGGCTACACCTTC
TRBV29-1	NA	NA	TRBJ2-4	CSVDQDPQNIQYF	TGCAGCGTTGATCAGGATCCCCAAAACATTCAGTACTTC
TRBV11-2	NA	NA	TRBJ2-2	CASSFPGVNTGELFF	TGTGCCAGCAGCTTCCCGGGGGTTAACACCGGGGAGCTGTTTTTT
TRBV4-2	NA	NA	TRBJ2-2	CASSHPARDINTGELFF	TGTGCCAGCAGCCACCCCGCGCGGGACATAAACACCGGGGAGCTGTTTTTT
TRBV4-3	TRBD2	NA	TRBJ2-2	CASSQMGLAVNTGELFF	TGCGCCAGCAGCCAAATGGGACTAGCGGTGAACACCGGGGAGCTGTTTTTT
TRBV7-2	TRBD1	NA	TRBJ1-4	CASSDGTGIFNEKLFF	TGTGCCAGCAGCGATGGGACAGGGATTTTTAATGAAAAACTGTTTTTT
TRBV6-5	TRBD1	NA	TRBJ1-6	CASSPSRDRVSPLHF	TGTGCCAGCAGCCCGTCCCGGGACAGGGTTTCACCCCTCCACTTT
TRBV6-5	NA	NA	TRBJ2-7	CASSYRGKGEQYF	TGTGCCAGCAGTTACAGGGGGAAGGGAGAGCAGTACTTC
TRBV19	TRBD1	NA	TRBJ1-2	CASSIRDRGANYGYTF	TGTGCCAGTAGTATAAGGGACAGGGGAGCTAACTATGGCTACACCTTC
TRBV5-6	NA	NA	TRBJ2-7	CASSLGPQGVPYEQYF	TGTGCCAGCAGCTTAGGTCCGCAGGGCGTCCCCTACGAGCAGTACTTC
TRBV19	TRBD1	once	TRBJ1-5	CASRKTGGSNQPQHF	TGTGCCAGTAGGAAGACAGGGGGAAGCAATCAGCCCCAGCATTTT
TRBV27	TRBD1	once	TRBJ2-5	CASSPHRDRVVTQYF	TGTGCCAGCAGTCCCCACCGGGACAGGGTGGTGACCCAGTACTTC
TRBV5-3	NA	NA	TRBJ1-1	CARSLVLYRDTEAFF	TGTGCCAGAAGCTTGGTGTTATATCGAGACACTGAAGCTTTCTTT
TRBV7-7	NA	NA	TRBJ2-1	CASSSRDRNEQFF	TGTGCTAGCAGCTCCCGGGACCGAAATGAGCAGTTCTTC
TRBV4-3	TRBD2	NA	TRBJ2-1	CASSQDGGRYNEQFF	TGCGCCAGCAGCCAAGATGGCGGGAGGTACAATGAGCAGTTCTTC
TRBV27	NA	NA	TRBJ2-2	CASTKGTYTGELFF	TGTGCCAGCACCAAAGGGACTTACACCGGGGAGCTGTTTTTT
TRBV7-9	NA	NA	TRBJ2-1	CASSRLRDGLYNEQFF	TGTGCCAGCAGCCGCCTCCGGGACGGACTTTACAATGAGCAGTTCTTC
TRBV5-4	TRBD1	NA	TRBJ2-6	CASSARPGQISGANVLTF	TGTGCCAGCAGCGCGCGTCCGGGACAGATCTCTGGGGCCAACGTCCTGACTTTC
TRBV6-4	NA	NA	TRBJ2-2	CASSDSIGTGELFF	TGTGCCAGCAGTGACTCGATAGGGACCGGGGAGCTGTTTTTT
TRBV9	NA	NA	TRBJ1-2	CASSVESEASIYGYTF	TGTGCCAGCAGCGTAGAATCTGAAGCGTCGATTTATGGCTACACCTTC
TRBV5-3	NA	NA	TRBJ2-1	CARTKRLPGDNEQFF	TGTGCCAGAACCAAACGACTCCCCGGCGACAATGAGCAGTTCTTC
TRBV5-1	TRBD1	NA	TRBJ2-5	CASSTRGTVETQYF	TGCGCCAGCAGTACGAGGGGGACAGTAGAGACCCAGTACTTC
TRBV6-4	NA	NA	TRBJ1-3	CASSDRRGNTIYF	TGTGCCAGCAGTGATAGACGTGGAAACACCATATATTTT
TRBV28	TRBD1	NA	TRBJ2-5	CASTVGGATQETQYF	TGTGCCAGCACTGTAGGGGGCGCGACCCAAGAGACCCAGTACTTC
TRBV6-6	NA	NA	TRBJ1-2	CASSYGPPGSEYGYTF	TGTGCCAGCAGTTACGGACCTCCCGGGAGTGAGTATGGCTACACCTTC
TRBV7-9	NA	few	TRBJ1-2	CASSLAAGSGYTF	TGTGCCAGCAGCTTAGCGGCAGGGTCTGGCTACACCTTC
TRBV29-1	TRBD2	NA	TRBJ2-5	CSGEPGLVGETQYF	TGCAGCGGTGAACCTGGACTAGTCGGGGAGACCCAGTACTTC
TRBV6-5	NA	many	TRBJ2-1	CASSVSGPKYNEQFF	TGTGCCAGCAGTGTAAGCGGACCCAAGTACAATGAGCAGTTCTTC
TRBV27	NA	NA	TRBJ2-5	CASSSQETQYF	TGTGCCAGCAGTTCACAAGAGACCCAGTACTTC
TRBV5-1	TRBD1	few	TRBJ2-3	CASSLRTGGIDTQYF	TGCGCCAGCAGCTTAAGGACAGGGGGAATAGATACGCAGTATTTT
TRBV5-6	TRBD1	NA	TRBJ1-2	CASSSGQHYGYTF	TGTGCCAGCAGTTCGGGACAGCACTATGGCTACACCTTC
TRBV7-7	NA	once	TRBJ2-5	CASRGEGVTQYF	TGTGCCAGCCGCGGGGAGGGGGTGACCCAGTACTTC
TRBV19	NA	NA	TRBJ2-6	CASSRLRQRAGANVLTF	TGTGCCAGTAGTAGACTAAGACAGCGAGCCGGGGCCAACGTCCTGACTTTC
TRBV7-9	NA	NA	TRBJ1-1	CASSRSEGRERMAFF	TGTGCCAGCAGCCGATCGGAGGGCAGGGAAAGAATGGCTTTCTTT
TRBV7-9	NA	NA	TRBJ2-1	CASSFRPGEANEQFF	TGTGCCAGCAGCTTCCGGCCAGGGGAAGCGAATGAGCAGTTCTTC
TRBV7-2	TRBD1	NA	TRBJ2-7	CASSPQGAESYEQYF	TGTGCCAGCAGCCCTCAGGGGGCAGAGTCCTACGAGCAGTACTTC
TRBV7-3	NA	NA	TRBJ1-1	CASSATGNTEAFF	TGTGCCAGCAGCGCCACAGGTAACACTGAAGCTTTCTTT
TRBV29-1	NA	few	TRBJ1-1	CSVVMYTEAFF	TGCAGCGTTGTTATGTACACTGAAGCTTTCTTT
TRBV2	TRBD1	many	TRBJ2-2	CARRGQGYTGELFF	TGTGCCAGGAGAGGACAGGGTTACACCGGGGAGCTGTTTTTT
TRBV6-5	NA	NA	TRBJ1-5	CASRVGPGQPQHF	TGTGCCAGCAGGGTGGGACCAGGACAGCCCCAGCATTTT
TRBV7-9	NA	NA	TRBJ2-7	CAIPGHRSYEQYF	TGTGCCATTCCCGGACACCGCTCCTACGAGCAGTACTTC
TRBV7-9	TRBD2	NA	TRBJ2-1	CASPGPSGPNEQFF	TGTGCCAGCCCAGGGCCTAGCGGCCCCAATGAGCAGTTCTTC
TRBV4-2	NA	NA	TRBJ2-5	CASSQGNTPETQYF	TGTGCCAGCAGCCAAGGCAACACCCCAGAGACCCAGTACTTC
TRBV2	NA	once	TRBJ1-1	CASRKTLNTEAFF	TGTGCCAGCAGAAAAACATTGAACACTGAAGCTTTCTTT
TRBV9	NA	NA	TRBJ2-3	CASSVRPVGADTQYF	TGTGCCAGCAGCGTACGCCCAGTTGGGGCAGATACGCAGTATTTT
TRBV27	TRBD1	NA	TRBJ2-7	CASSALTGDEQYF	TGTGCCAGCAGTGCCCTCACAGGGGACGAGCAGTACTTC
TRBV12-5	NA	NA	TRBJ2-1	CASGPGGPSSYNEQFF	TGTGCTAGTGGCCCCGGAGGGCCCTCATCCTACAATGAGCAGTTCTTC
TRBV6-6	TRBD1	NA	TRBJ1-5	CASRRTGGDSNQPQHF	TGTGCCAGCAGGCGAACAGGGGGCGATAGCAATCAGCCCCAGCATTTT
TRBV28	NA	NA	TRBJ2-1	CASSFGTTYNEQFF	TGTGCCAGCAGTTTCGGGACGACCTACAATGAGCAGTTCTTC
TRBV4-2	TRBD2	NA	TRBJ2-7	CASSLLAGGSVNEQYF	TGTGCCAGCAGCCTGCTAGCGGGAGGCTCGGTGAACGAGCAGTACTTC
TRBV19	TRBD2	NA	TRBJ2-4	CASSRRGLAGDIAKNIQYF	TGTGCCAGTAGCAGGAGGGGACTAGCGGGAGATATCGCCAAAAACATTCAGTACTTC
TRBV28	NA	NA	TRBJ2-7	CASSPGTYEQYF	TGTGCCAGCAGCCCCGGGACCTACGAGCAGTACTTC